What follows are 32 T cell receptor beta chains derived from one specimen sequenced in a study of OX40 agonist ivuxolimab in advanced cancers. TCRdb's table, derived via immunoSEQ multiplex PCR, lists solely in-frame clones and lacks some. Counted here are fewer than 70,000 clones, approximately 90% occurring once; the ten biggest clones make up approximately 12%. The sample in question was CD4+ or CD8+ T cells sorted from blood, obtained in a trial of the OX40 agonist ivuxolimab. The receptors stem from an adult with an advanced solid tumor such as melanoma, head and neck, liver or kidney cancer.

The J gene is TRBJ1-1, the V gene TRBV5-8; D perhaps matches TRBD1 (6 bases). The germline gives CDR1 SGHTS, CDR2 YDEGEE. The CDR3 spans 14 residues. Trimming removed 4 bases at V and 5 bases at J, with 15 bases between. The CDR3 sequence: CASSPEGGWTEAFF. DNA for the CDR3: TGTGCCAGCAGCCCGGAGGGGGGTTGGACTGAAGCTTTCTTT.

This clone was detected a few times. V and J are TRBV27 and TRBJ2-7; D possibly uses TRBD1 or TRBD2 (5 bases each). Germline V CDR1 and CDR2: MNHEY, SMNVEV (reference sequence). The CDR3 spans 12 residues. Between the trimmed V and J ends, which lost 3 bases and 5 bases, there was a span of 8 bases. The CDR3 region is CASSLWGNEQYF. CDR3 nucleotide sequence: TGTGCCAGCAGTTTGTGGGGGAACGAGCAGTACTTC.

This rearrangement joins TRBV13 to TRBJ2-2; maybe TRBD2 (6 bases). The CDR3 is 15 residues long. From germline, CDR1 is PRHDT and CDR2 FYEKMQ (reference sequence). Deletions cut 5 bases from V and 2 bases from J, with 12 bases between. The CDR3 spells CASSPSGQNTGELFF. In DNA, the CDR3 is TGTGCCAGCAGCCCAAGCGGGCAAAACACCGGGGAGCTGTTTTTT. Full variable domain (remainder filled in from reference TRBV13 and TRBJ2-2): AAGVIQSPRHLIKEKRETATLKCYPIPRHDTVYWYQQGPGQDPQFLISFYEKMQSDKGSIPDRFSAQQFSDYHSELNMSSLELGDSALYFCASSPSGQNTGELFFGEGSRLTVL.

The V and J genes are TRBV9 and TRBJ2-7; D is ambiguous. This CDR3 spans 15 amino acids. Between the trimmed V and J ends, which lost 0 bases and 6 bases, there was a span of 16 bases. Germline CDR1 SGDLS, CDR2 YYNGEE. CDR3 nucleotides: TGTGCCAGCAGCGTAGAGGATGGGGTTGTGGCCGAGCAGTACTTC. As protein: CASSVEDGVVAEQYF.

The table lists this clone with a count of one. This chain joins TRBV5-1 and TRBJ2-1; 9 bases agree with TRBD2. The CDR3 sequence is 14 residues long. With 2 bases clipped from V and 4 bases from J, the junction kept 1 base outside the gene matches. Per the germline V gene, CDR1 is SGHRS and CDR2 is YFSETQ. As DNA, the CDR3 is TGCGCCAGCAGCTTTGCGGGAGGGTACAATGAGCAGTTCTTC. This codes for CASSFAGGYNEQFF.

The chain joins TRBV7-9 to TRBJ2-5; 7 bases line up with TRBD1. The CDR3 is made up of 15 amino acids. Unmatched junction bases numbered 11, after V lost 5 bases and J lost 5 bases. Germline-derived CDR1 and CDR2 are SEHNR and FQNEAQ (reference sequence). The CDR3 region has the DNA TGTGCCAGCAGCCCGTCGACAGGGCTGATGGAGACCCAGTACTTC. Encoded protein: CASSPSTGLMETQYF.

This clone was picked up many times. The chain couples TRBV5-6 to TRBJ2-1, with 9 bases matching TRBD2. Germline loops: CDR1 SGHDT, CDR2 YYEEEE. V shed 7 bases and J 2 bases; nucleotides not matched to a gene: 7. The CDR3 covers 15 residues. This chain's CDR3 is CASGYSGSPYNEQFF. The CDR3 DNA reads as TGTGCCAGCGGATATAGCGGGAGTCCCTACAATGAGCAGTTCTTC.

The chain employs TRBV5-1 and TRBJ2-2; TRBD2 is a possible D gene (6 bases). Trimming cost V 1 base and J 4 bases, with 14 bases left between them. Germline-derived CDR1 and CDR2 are SGHRS and YFSETQ. The CDR3 is 16 residues long. Written as DNA, the CDR3 is TGCGCCAGCAGCTTGACCGGGGGTCTAGGCACCGGGGAGCTGTTTTTT. Its translation is CASSLTGGLGTGELFF.

This chain links TRBV7-9 with TRBJ2-1, with D possibly matching TRBD2 (5 bases). The CDR3 is 15 amino acids. Germline lookup yields CDR1 SEHNR and CDR2 FQNEAQ (reference sequence). V lost 2 bases to trimming and J lost 8 bases, with 16 bases between them. CDR3 bases: TGTGCCAGCAGCTTATCCCGACTCATGGACTATGAGCAGTTCTTC. Protein sequence: CASSLSRLMDYEQFF.

The rearrangement links TRBV9 to TRBJ1-2, with 11 bases lining up with TRBD1. CDR3 length equals 15 residues. Germline-derived CDR1 and CDR2 are SGDLS and YYNGEE. V shed 3 bases, J shed 2 bases, and the junction held 3 bases outside the gene matches. DNA of the CDR3: TGTGCCAGCAGCGGGACAGGGGGCGCGAACTATGGCTACACCTTC. Translated: CASSGTGGANYGYTF.

CDR3 in DNA: TGTGCCAGCAGTTGGTCGGGCGGGCCTGCCTACGAGCAGTACTTC. Translated, it gives CASSWSGGPAYEQYF. The chain links TRBV27 to TRBJ2-7; a weak D match, TRBD2 (5 bases). This CDR3 is 15 amino acids long. Germline V gene sequence: CDR1 MNHEY, CDR2 SMNVEV (reference sequence). V lost 4 bases to trimming and J lost 2 bases, with 15 bases between them.

The chain employs TRBV6-5 and TRBJ2-7, with TRBD2 matching 11 bases. The CDR3 loop spans 15 amino acids. Germline-derived CDR1 and CDR2 are MNHEY and SVGAGI. V was clipped by 5 bases and J by 4 bases; unmatched bases: 7. CDR3 sequence reads: CASSTPLAGVYEQYF. In DNA, the CDR3 is TGTGCCAGCAGTACCCCACTAGCGGGAGTTTACGAGCAGTACTTC.

On this clone: The sample carries other DNA sequences with the same CDR3. The rearrangement links TRBV19 to TRBJ1-2, with 7 bases identical to TRBD1. The trim removed 1 base at V and 3 bases at J, leaving 2 bases unmatched. This CDR3 contains 14 residues. Germline V gives CDR1 LNHDA, CDR2 SQIVND (reference sequence). The CDR3 protein is CASSIGQGDYGYTF. The CDR3 DNA reads TGTGCCAGTAGTATAGGACAGGGCGACTATGGCTACACCTTC.

This clone was seen only a few times. The chain is built from TRBV7-2 and TRBJ2-7, with D unclear. Germline V CDR1 and CDR2: SGHTA, FQGNSA. The CDR3 totals 11 residues. V lost 5 bases, J lost 2 bases, and 4 bases lay in between. CDR3 region: CASSLTYEQYF. CDR3 DNA: TGTGCCAGCAGCCTAACCTACGAGCAGTACTTC.

This rearrangement joins TRBV19 to TRBJ2-5; D ambiguous. CDR3 length equals 14 residues. The V and J ends lost 8 bases and 5 bases respectively, with 18 bases between them. The V gene's germline CDR1 is LNHDA and CDR2 SQIVND (reference sequence). CDR3 sequence (DNA): TGTGCCAGTCAGGACCAACTCGGGTGGGAGACCCAGTACTTC. As protein: CASQDQLGWETQYF.

The gene calls are TRBV6-6 and TRBJ2-7; tentative D call: TRBD2 (6 bases). CDR1 and CDR2 from the germline V gene are MNHNY and SVGAGI (reference sequence). Trimming took off 5 bases at V and 4 bases at J, with 12 bases between the two ends. The CDR3 extends over 13 amino acids. The DNA of the CDR3 is TGTGCCAGCAGTCTAGACAGCGGGTACGAGCAGTACTTC. It encodes CASSLDSGYEQYF.

This clone was seen only once. The gene calls are TRBV5-6 and TRBJ2-3; 12 bases line up with TRBD2. The CDR3 has 18 amino acids. The germline V gene encodes CDR1 SGHDT and CDR2 YYEEEE. The V and J ends lost 2 bases and 6 bases, in that order; junction bases with no gene match: 13. The chain's CDR3 is CASSFSLAGGPAWDTQYF. The CDR3 region has the DNA TGTGCCAGCAGCTTCTCGCTAGCGGGAGGGCCGGCCTGGGATACGCAGTATTTT.

This chain links TRBV15 with TRBJ2-1, with 8 positions matching TRBD2. J was trimmed by 7 bases and V by 0 bases; bases with no gene match: 11. Germline V lookup: CDR1 LNHNV, CDR2 YYDKDF (reference sequence). The CDR3 is 17 amino acids. CDR3: CATSRDKGVAGPNEQFF. In DNA, the CDR3 is TGTGCCACCAGCAGAGATAAAGGGGTAGCGGGGCCGAATGAGCAGTTCTTC. The entire variable domain, with the rest obtained from reference TRBV15 and TRBJ2-1, is as follows: DAMVIQNPRYQVTQFGKPVTLSCSQTLNHNVMYWYQQKSSQAPKLLFHYYDKDFNNEADTPDNFQSRRPNTSFCFLDIRSPGLGDTAMYLCATSRDKGVAGPNEQFFGPGTRLTVL.

This chain links TRBV9 with TRBJ2-1; 9 nucleotides line up with TRBD2. V shed 3 bases, J shed 5 bases, and the junction held 6 bases outside the gene matches. Looked up from germline, CDR1 is SGDLS and CDR2 is YYNGEE. The CDR3 is made up of 15 amino acids. This CDR3 reads CASSAMGLADNEQFF. Written as DNA, the CDR3 is TGTGCCAGCAGCGCGATGGGACTAGCCGACAATGAGCAGTTCTTC.

The sample holds one count of this clone. This chain joins TRBV4-2 and TRBJ2-1; 14 bases are a match to TRBD2. Germline loops: CDR1 LGHNA, CDR2 YNFKEQ. The V and J ends lost 1 base and 5 bases, in that order; junction bases with no gene match: 4. CDR3 size: 17 residues. The DNA for the CDR3 is TGTGCCAGCAGCCAAGGACTAGCGGGAGGGCCCGACAATGAGCAGTTCTTC. This translates into CASSQGLAGGPDNEQFF.

V and J are TRBV15 and TRBJ2-1; D not resolved. The V gene lost 0 bases and the J gene lost 5 bases, with 11 bases spanning the gap. The CDR3 runs 15 residues. Germline values: CDR1 LNHNV, CDR2 YYDKDF (reference sequence). The CDR3 DNA is TGTGCCACCAGCAGAGATCCGCTAGAACACAATGAGCAGTTCTTC. Protein sequence: CATSRDPLEHNEQFF.

This chain uses TRBV27 with TRBJ1-3; 7 positions match TRBD1. V lost 1 base to trimming and J lost 2 bases; unmatched junction nucleotides: 2. CDR3 length: 15 amino acids. Looked up from germline, CDR1 is MNHEY and CDR2 is SMNVEV (reference sequence). DNA of the CDR3: TGTGCCAGCAGTTTATACAGGGGAGCTGGAAACACCATATATTTT. Residues: CASSLYRGAGNTIYF.

As DNA, the CDR3 is TGTGCCAGCAGAAAGGAGGGGTACAATGAGCAGTTCTTC. Protein: CASRKEGYNEQFF. The chain combines TRBV28 with TRBJ2-1; D possibly corresponds to TRBD2 (6 bases). The CDR3 spans 13 residues. Deletions cut 6 bases from V and 4 bases from J, with 10 bases between. CDR1 is MDHEN and CDR2 is SYDVKM in the germline V gene.

The chain uses TRBV10-3 and TRBJ2-3, with 7 bases identical to TRBD2. Per germline, CDR1 ENHRY and CDR2 SYGVKD. Trimming removed 6 bases from V and 3 bases from J; junction bases left unmatched: 12. The CDR3 extends over 16 amino acids. The CDR3 protein is CAIRHPEGGSTDTQYF. CDR3 in DNA: TGTGCCATCAGGCACCCGGAGGGAGGGAGTACAGATACGCAGTATTTT.

This clone turned up a few times. The chain has TRBV10-1 and TRBJ2-1; D remains unclear. The CDR3 contains 14 residues. The germline V and J ends were trimmed by 5 bases and 10 bases, with 18 bases remaining between them. Looked up from germline, CDR1 is WNHNN and CDR2 is SYGVQD (reference sequence). CDR3 loop: CASSSQGRIGEQFF. In nucleotides, the CDR3 is TGCGCCAGCAGTTCCCAAGGCAGGATTGGGGAGCAGTTCTTC.

The genes are TRBV5-1 and TRBJ2-7; D tentatively fits TRBD1 or TRBD2 (5 bases each). The CDR3 contains 13 residues. Germline CDR1 and CDR2: SGHRS and YFSETQ. Trimming took 4 bases from V and 4 from J, leaving 12 bases between them. In nucleotides, the CDR3 is TGCGCCAGCAGCCCTGGGACCTATTACGAGCAGTACTTC. Translating it yields CASSPGTYYEQYF.

The chain recombines TRBV28 with TRBJ2-7, with 15 bases that match TRBD2. After removal of 5 bases from V and 2 bases from J, the junction contained 16 bases not matched to a gene. This CDR3 is built from 20 residues. CDR1 and CDR2 (germline): MDHEN, SYDVKM. The CDR3, as DNA: TGTGCCAGCAGTCCTATACACCGGACTAGCGGGAGGGCCTCCCCCTACGAGCAGTACTTC. This gives the protein CASSPIHRTSGRASPYEQYF.

The V and J genes are TRBV7-6 and TRBJ2-1, with D possibly being TRBD1 (6 bases). V lost 5 bases to trimming and J lost 10 bases, with 18 bases between them. CDR1 and CDR2 (germline): SGHVS, FNYEAQ. This CDR3 is 14 amino acids long. CDR3 coding DNA: TGTGCCAGCAGCCCAGTTCCGGATGACAGGGAGCAGTTCTTC. Its translation is CASSPVPDDREQFF.

Written as DNA, the CDR3 is TGTGCCAGCACAACCCTGGGAGGGGCTCCAAGCGGCACAGATACGCAGTATTTT. The encoded protein is CASTTLGGAPSGTDTQYF. The chain is built from TRBV27 and TRBJ2-3; 7 bases align to TRBD2. This CDR3 spans 18 amino acids. From germline, CDR1 is MNHEY and CDR2 SMNVEV (reference sequence). V shed 7 bases and J 1 base; nucleotides not matched to a gene: 17.

This chain links TRBV19 with TRBJ2-1; 11 nucleotides agree with TRBD2. Germline V CDR1 and CDR2: LNHDA, SQIVND (reference sequence). The junction had 1 base not matched to a gene; V was cut back by 6 bases and J by 3 bases. CDR3 length equals 14 residues. CDR3 protein: CASRTSGNYNEQFF. The DNA of the CDR3 is TGTGCCAGTAGGACTAGCGGGAACTACAATGAGCAGTTCTTC.

This clone has a single count. The chain employs TRBV28 and TRBJ2-7, with 8 bases aligning to TRBD2. The CDR3 sequence is 12 residues long. The germline CDR1 and CDR2 sequences are MDHEN and SYDVKM. The V and J ends lost 9 bases and 5 bases, in that order; junction bases with no gene match: 6. In nucleotides, the CDR3 is TGTGCCAGAGCGGGAGTCCCCAACGAGCAGTACTTC. Residues: CARAGVPNEQYF.

The CDR3 protein is CASTLGGQNEQFF. The CDR3 DNA is TGTGCCAGTACCCTAGGGGGGCAAAATGAGCAGTTCTTC. The chain couples TRBV19 to TRBJ2-1; D is perhaps TRBD1 or TRBD2 (6 bases each). The ends were cut back, 7 bases at V and 7 bases at J, with 14 bases in the middle. The length of the CDR3 is 13 residues. CDR1 and CDR2 (germline): LNHDA, SQIVND (reference sequence).